The sequence of this TCR beta chain was determined in a study of human T cells and chemical hapten exposure. TCRdb reprocessed the RACE reads via MiXCR and lists one record per CDR3 protein. The sample has under 100,000 distinct CDR3 sequences, roughly 10% seen once. Germline values: CDR1 SGHTA, CDR2 FQGNSA. This CDR3 is 15 amino acids long. As for time point: patch test 3, about 24 weeks after DPC sensitization. Treatment: therapeutic diphenylcyclopropenone sensitization with weekly scalp DPC. This clonotype was picked up many times. Relative to the germline gene, one junction end is altered; a read error may explain this.

The sequence came from a woman aged 50 to 60 with alopecia areata. Some clones in this sample may be carry-over from other donors' samples. This specimen consisted of whole blood, obtained in connection with sensitization to the hapten diphenylcyclopropenone (DPC). The rearrangement joins TRBV7-2 to TRBJ1-3, with D possibly TRBD1 on 5 matching bases. CDR3 nucleotides: TGTGCCAGCAGCTTAGGGGGACCCTCTGAAAACACCATATATTTT. Its protein is CASSLGGPSENTIYF.